This T cell receptor (beta chain) was observed in a study of CD8 T cells in ankylosing spondylitis. TCRdb passed the 5' RACE reads through MiXCR, listing each CDR3 protein once. This sample has under 250,000 distinct CDR3 sequences, with roughly 10% found just once. In this sample, this clonotype turned up many times. Sequenced sample: blood, either unsorted or a sorted T cell fraction (not recorded which). The receptor comes from a male donor with ankylosing spondylitis or in good health (not recorded which).

CDR3 loop: CATSRGLAGISSYNEQFF. CDR3 DNA sequence: TGTGCCACCAGCAGAGGACTAGCGGGAATAAGCTCCTACAATGAGCAGTTCTTC. This chain connects TRBV15 to TRBJ2-1, with 11 nucleotides matching TRBD2. CDR1 and CDR2 (germline): LNHNV, YYDKDF (reference sequence). The CDR3 sequence is 18 residues long. Trimming removed 1 base from V and 0 bases from J; junction bases left unmatched: 5.